This TCR beta chain comes out of a study of vaccination effects on CD4 cells after COVID-19. V lost 1 base and J lost 3, with 9 bases in between. From germline, CDR1 is MNHEY and CDR2 SVGEGT. The CDR3 covers 14 residues. For this clone: As yet, its antigen is unknown.

Assay: immunoSEQ multiplex PCR; the TCRdb copy retains only in-frame clones and omits some. The profile shows around 25,000 clones, around 72% of them singletons. General study findings and limits: Only a single clone (1 of 255 vaccine-induced clones in healthy vaccinees) cross-reacted with common cold coronaviruses. In the study, convalescent patients were few, and early post-infection timepoints were absent. Marked clonal contraction of infection- and vaccine-induced clones was seen late after vaccination.

Antigen-specific CD4+ T cells expanded by the ViraFEST assay with viral peptide pools were then sequenced. CD4+ T cells were isolated after around 10 days of culture. Vaccine recipients had no previous SARS-CoV-2 infection; their nucleocapsid antibodies were negative. In culture with approximately 10 IU/ml IL-2 and roughly 9.3 ug/ml peptides, PBMC were grown at 1.5 million to 2.5 million per well. Material: CD4+ T cells from PBMCs cultured with SARS-CoV-2 spike peptides, obtained before COVID-19 vaccination. The rearrangement uses TRBV6-2 or TRBV6-3 and TRBJ1-2; D may be TRBD1 (5 bases). The TCR comes from a human donor who received a COVID-19 vaccine. CDR3 DNA sequence: TGTGCCAGCAGTTACTTAGGGACGGACTATGGCTACACCTTC. It is translated as CASSYLGTDYGYTF.